This section outlines one T cell receptor (beta chain) sequence together with its context. The data originate from a study of blood T cell repertoires in COVID-19. Study overall: Some COVID-19 samples were acute and others convalescent; all came from the United States, Italy and Spain. T cells, B-cell-depleted T cells, or PBMCs supplied cDNA or gDNA.

This table comes from immunoSEQ multiplex PCR, and its TCRdb copy is limited to in-frame clones, with some not included. The profile shows 150,000 or so clones, 80% to 90% of them singletons. V dropped 8 bases and J dropped 3; count of bases not matched to a gene: 12. The CDR3 totals 15 residues. Germline values: CDR1 MNHEY, CDR2 SVGAGI. Sample: peripheral blood. This chain links TRBV6-5 with TRBJ2-7; the match to TRBD1 covers 8 bases. The clonotype originates from a woman between 45 and 60 years old with acute or convalescent COVID-19. DNA for the CDR3: TGTGCCAGCGTTTCTACAGGGGGAGACATCTACGAGCAGTACTTC. Translation: CASVSTGGDIYEQYF.